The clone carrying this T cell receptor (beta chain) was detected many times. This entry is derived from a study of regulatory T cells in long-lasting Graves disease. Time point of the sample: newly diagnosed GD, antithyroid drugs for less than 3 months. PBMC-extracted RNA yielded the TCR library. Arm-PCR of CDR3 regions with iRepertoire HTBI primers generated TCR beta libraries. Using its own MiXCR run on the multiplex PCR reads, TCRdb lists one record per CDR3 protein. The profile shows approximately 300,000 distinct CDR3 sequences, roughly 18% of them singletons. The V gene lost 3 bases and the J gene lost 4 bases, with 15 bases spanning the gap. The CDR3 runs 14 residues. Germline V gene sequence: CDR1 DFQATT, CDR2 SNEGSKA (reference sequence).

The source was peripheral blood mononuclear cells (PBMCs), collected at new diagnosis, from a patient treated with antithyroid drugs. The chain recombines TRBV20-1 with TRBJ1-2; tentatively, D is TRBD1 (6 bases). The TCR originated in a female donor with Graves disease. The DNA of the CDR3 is TGCAGTGCTAGCTCGGGGGCGCTGATCTATGGCTACACCTTC. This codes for CSASSGALIYGYTF.